Below, 30 T cell receptor beta chains from the same sample are listed, as sequenced in a study of neurological immune-mediated disorders. TCRdb re-derived calls from the 5' RACE reads in MiXCR, one entry per CDR3 protein. The table lists about 41,000 distinct CDR3 sequences, roughly 13% of them singletons. The sequencing sample was made of PBMCs. These receptors came from a female donor in good health.

This clonotype has at least ten counts. This chain uses TRBV5-6 with TRBJ1-5; the match to TRBD1 covers 9 bases. The CDR3 totals 14 residues. Per germline, CDR1 SGHDT and CDR2 YYEEEE. J gave up 6 bases and V 3 bases, and 4 bases lay outside the gene matches. The CDR3 is CASSSGTGPQPQHF. Written as DNA, the CDR3 is TGTGCCAGCAGCTCCGGGACAGGGCCTCAGCCCCAGCATTTT.

This clonotype was recorded many times. The V and J genes are TRBV5-1 and TRBJ2-5, with D perhaps matching TRBD1 (5 bases). CDR3 length: 14 amino acids. V was shortened by 6 bases and J by 5 bases, with 17 bases between the two germline ends. Germline CDR1 reads SGHRS; CDR2 reads YFSETQ. The CDR3, as DNA: TGCGCCAGCAACTTTGCAGGGCCCCAGGAGACCCAGTACTTC. It encodes CASNFAGPQETQYF. Full variable domain (missing parts from reference TRBV5-1 and TRBJ2-5): KAGVTQTPRYLIKTRGQQVTLSCSPISGHRSVSWYQQTPGQGLQFLFEYFSETQRNKGNFPGRFSGRQFSNSRSEMNVSTLELGDSALYLCASNFAGPQETQYFGPGTRLLVL.

This clonotype was counted at least ten times. CDR3 region: CASSEGALGNQPQHF. DNA of the CDR3: TGTGCCAGCAGTGAAGGGGCTCTGGGCAATCAGCCCCAGCATTTT. V is TRBV2 and J is TRBJ1-5; D remains unclear. With 1 base removed from V and 2 bases from J, the gap between germline ends came to 9 bases. CDR3 length equals 15 residues. CDR1 is SNHLY and CDR2 is FYNNEI in the germline V gene.

This clonotype has more than one count but fewer than ten. The CDR3 nucleotides are TGTGCCAGCAGCTTAGAGGGTCACAACAATGAGCAGTTCTTC. Protein product: CASSLEGHNNEQFF. The gene calls are TRBV11-3 and TRBJ2-1; D not certain. The CDR3 extends over 14 amino acids. V was clipped by 0 bases and J by 5 bases, with 8 bases between them. Germline V lookup: CDR1 SGHNT, CDR2 YENEEA.

This clonotype showed up many times. J is TRBJ1-4 and V is TRBV19, with a tentative D call TRBD1 (6 bases). CDR3 length: 13 residues. The V and J ends lost 4 bases and 12 bases respectively, with 15 bases between them. Germline CDR1 LNHDA, CDR2 SQIVND (reference sequence). CDR3 amino acids: CASSTRQAGELFF. CDR3 in DNA: TGTGCCAGTAGTACACGACAGGCCGGGGAACTGTTTTTT.

This clonotype was seen repeatedly, ten times or more. V and J are TRBV10-3 and TRBJ1-2; tentatively, D is TRBD1 (5 bases). The length of the CDR3 is 14 residues. Germline-derived CDR1 and CDR2 are ENHRY and SYGVKD. The ends were cut back, 0 bases at V and 8 bases at J, with 13 bases in the middle. The CDR3 reads CAISESGQPSGYTF. The CDR3 DNA reads as TGTGCCATCAGTGAGTCGGGGCAGCCCAGCGGCTACACCTTC.

V gene TRBV29-1 combines with J gene TRBJ2-1, with 13 bases fitting TRBD2. Trimming removed 3 bases from V and 8 bases from J; junction bases left unmatched: 7. Germline CDR1 reads SQVTM; CDR2 reads ANQGSEA. There are 15 residues in the CDR3. The chain's CDR3 is CSVDELAGGPYEQFF. CDR3 nucleotides: TGCAGCGTTGATGAACTAGCGGGAGGGCCATATGAGCAGTTCTTC.

This clonotype was detected ten times or more. The chain combines TRBV21-1 with TRBJ2-5; TRBD1, the table's D call, lacks a check against the DNA. TRBV21-1 is designated a pseudogene. The length of the CDR3 is 17 residues. The CDR3 region is CASSTRPRDRMGETQYF. The CDR3 DNA reads as TGTGCCAGCAGTACCCGTCCCCGGGACAGGATGGGGGAGACCCAGTACTTC.

This clonotype showed up many times. This chain joins TRBV6-5 and TRBJ2-7; 15 bases match TRBD2. V gave up 7 bases and J gave up 3 bases; unmatched junction bases: 13. Germline V CDR1 and CDR2: MNHEY, SVGAGI. This CDR3 region has 18 residues. The CDR3 loop is CASTGTSGRSEDLYEQYF. DNA for the CDR3: TGTGCCAGCACCGGGACTAGCGGGAGGTCCGAAGACCTCTACGAGCAGTACTTC.

This clonotype came up many times. V usage is TRBV25-1 and J usage is TRBJ2-7; tentatively, D is TRBD1 (5 bases). Germline V gene lookup returns CDR1 MGHDK and CDR2 SYGVNS. This CDR3 comprises 15 residues. With 6 bases removed from V and 7 bases from J, the gap between germline ends came to 22 bases. This CDR3 reads CASSPKVGRLYEQYF. CDR3 sequence (DNA): TGTGCCAGCAGCCCCAAGGTGGGGCGCCTCTATGAGCAGTACTTC.

This clonotype appeared many times. CDR3: CASSRGPPLSPEAFF. CDR3 nucleotides: TGTGCCAGCAGCCGGGGTCCCCCGTTAAGCCCTGAAGCTTTCTTT. This rearrangement joins TRBV7-9 to TRBJ1-1; D gene unclear. This CDR3 has 15 residues. From germline, CDR1 is SEHNR and CDR2 FQNEAQ (reference sequence). The V end was cut by 5 bases, the J end by 6 bases, with 19 bases between.

This clonotype showed up many times. The chain has TRBV5-1 and TRBJ2-7; no clear D. Germline V gives CDR1 SGHRS, CDR2 YFSETQ. The CDR3 is 15 residues long. Trimming left V 0 bases short and J 0 bases short, with 10 bases between. This CDR3 reads CASSLGAVFSYEQYF. The DNA for the CDR3 is TGCGCCAGCAGCTTGGGTGCGGTGTTCTCCTACGAGCAGTACTTC.

V usage is TRBV12-3 or TRBV12-4 and J usage is TRBJ2-5; maybe TRBD2 (6 bases). The CDR3 spans 17 residues. Trimming shortened V by 3 bases and J by 2 bases, and 19 bases separated the two germline ends. The CDR3 here is CASSFWLALARQETQYF. For the CDR3, the DNA is TGTGCCAGCAGTTTTTGGCTTGCGCTAGCGAGACAAGAGACCCAGTACTTC.

This clonotype has at least ten counts. The chain has TRBV7-2 and TRBJ1-1, with 7 positions matching TRBD1. V trimming: 3 bases; J trimming: 9 bases; junction bases outside the gene matches: 7. The germline V gene encodes CDR1 SGHTA and CDR2 FQGNSA. This CDR3 contains 13 residues. The DNA for the CDR3 is TGTGCCAGCAGCTTTTCAGGGGGAGTGAAAGCTTTCTTT. Protein sequence: CASSFSGGVKAFF.

This clonotype has at least ten counts. This chain uses TRBV24-1 with TRBJ2-2, with D possibly TRBD1 on 6 matching bases. The CDR3 covers 15 residues. Trimming left V 3 bases short and J 4 bases short, with 11 bases between. Germline V gives CDR1 KGHDR, CDR2 SFDVKD. CDR3 DNA: TGTGCCACCAGTGATCCTACAGGGAGCACCGGGGAGCTGTTTTTT. Its protein is CATSDPTGSTGELFF.

Regarding this clonotype: Because it lacks the conserved phenylalanine or tryptophan at the end, this CDR3 is likely a read error. Because the CDR3's place on the DNA is in doubt, the DNA is left out and the CDR3 is given as listed by TCRdb. The V gene is TRBV6-6, the J gene TRBJ2-6. The germline V gene encodes CDR1 MNHNY and CDR2 SVGAGI (reference sequence). The CDR3 is 16 amino acids in total, end residues counted. CDR3 loop: CASSYSSGSGANVPTL.

This clonotype came up many times. The rearrangement joins TRBV5-1 to TRBJ2-3; 9 nucleotides line up with TRBD2. CDR1 SGHRS and CDR2 YFSETQ come from the germline V gene. V was pared by 4 bases and J by 1 base, with 7 bases of the junction left unmatched. The CDR3 runs 16 residues. DNA of the CDR3: TGCGCCAGCAGCCCGTTTGCGGGGGGGGGCACAGATACGCAGTATTTT. This translates into CASSPFAGGGTDTQYF.

V gene TRBV15 combines with J gene TRBJ2-7; D ambiguous. The germline V gene encodes CDR1 LNHNV and CDR2 YYDKDF (reference sequence). The CDR3 extends over 13 amino acids. V shed 4 bases and J shed 0 bases, with 7 bases lying between them. The CDR3 spells CATSTRGSYEQYF. CDR3 nucleotides: TGTGCCACCAGCACGAGAGGCTCCTACGAGCAGTACTTC.

This clonotype has ten or more counts. V and J are TRBV11-2 and TRBJ1-1, with D tentatively TRBD1 (5 bases). Germline loops: CDR1 SGHAT, CDR2 FQNNGV. The CDR3 has 12 residues. Trimming removed 5 bases from V and 10 bases from J, with 14 bases in between. The CDR3 DNA reads TGTGCCAGCAGCCCAGAGGTCAGGGCAGCTTTCTTT. It yields the protein CASSPEVRAAFF.

Remarks on this clonotype: Being one base from a much bigger clone, this may be a read error. The rearrangement joins TRBV18 to TRBJ2-5; a possible D gene is TRBD1 (6 bases). The CDR3 totals 16 residues. Germline CDR1 KGHSH, CDR2 LQKENI. CDR3 DNA: TGTGCCAACTCACTAGGACCCGCGACAGGAGCAGAGACCCAGTACTTC. Encoded protein: CANSLGPATGAETQYF.

This clonotype was picked up many times. An end of the junction differs from the germline gene, which may be a read error. The chain is built from TRBV29-1 and TRBJ1-1; D gene unclear. Germline-derived CDR1 and CDR2 are SQVTM and ANQGSEA. The CDR3 consists of 11 residues. CDR3 residues: CSVGLNSEAFF. CDR3 DNA: TGCAGCGTGGGCTTGAACAGTGAAGCTTTCTTT.

This clonotype was observed at least ten times. The chain has TRBV24-1 and TRBJ1-2, with D maybe TRBD1 (6 bases). CDR1 and CDR2 from the germline V gene are KGHDR and SFDVKD. V gave up 1 base and J gave up 6 bases, with 8 bases separating them. The CDR3 has 13 amino acids. The CDR3 protein is CATSDFGGNGYTF. CDR3 sequence (DNA): TGTGCCACCAGTGATTTTGGGGGCAATGGCTACACCTTC.

This clonotype was found many times. J is TRBJ2-1 and V is TRBV6-5; TRBD1 matches 11 bases. The CDR3 length is 14 residues. CDR1 and CDR2 (germline): MNHEY, SVGAGI. J was trimmed by 9 bases and V by 6 bases; bases with no gene match: 7. CDR3 DNA: TGTGCCAGCAGGCCGGGACAGGGGGTAGGTGAGCAGTTCTTC. Amino acids: CASRPGQGVGEQFF.

This clonotype has a count of ten or more. The V gene is TRBV12-3 or TRBV12-4, the J gene TRBJ2-2, with 8 nucleotides matching TRBD1. The CDR3 loop spans 13 amino acids. Trimming removed 5 bases from V and 7 bases from J; junction bases left unmatched: 3. Here the CDR3 reads CASSGTGGGELFF. CDR3 nucleotide sequence: TGTGCCAGCAGTGGTACAGGGGGCGGGGAGCTGTTTTTT.

This clonotype has ten or more counts. The rearrangement links TRBV20-1 to TRBJ2-1; D possibly uses TRBD1 or TRBD2 (5 bases each). The CDR3 sequence is 15 residues long. Trimming took off 3 bases at V and 7 bases at J, with 19 bases between the two ends. The germline gives CDR1 DFQATT, CDR2 SNEGSKA (reference sequence). The CDR3 protein is CSARGTDKKQNEQFF. The CDR3 DNA reads as TGCAGTGCTAGGGGGACGGACAAAAAGCAGAATGAGCAGTTCTTC.

The chain recombines TRBV14 with TRBJ2-7; D possibly corresponds to TRBD2 (8 bases). V gave up 6 bases and J gave up 6 bases, with 30 bases separating them. CDR1 and CDR2 (germline): SGHDN, FVKESK. CDR3 length: 18 amino acids. The CDR3 DNA reads as TGTGCCAGCAGTTATACCACAGGGGCCCAGCGGGAGAGGCTCGAGCAGTACTTC. It specifies CASSYTTGAQRERLEQYF.

This clonotype was picked up many times. V usage is TRBV5-1 and J usage is TRBJ2-5; a possible D gene is TRBD2 (6 bases). V was cut by 4 bases and J by 5 bases, with 18 bases left in between. CDR1 SGHRS and CDR2 YFSETQ come from the germline V gene. The CDR3 spans 15 residues. CDR3 sequence: CASSRDSAMGETQYF. The CDR3 DNA is TGCGCCAGCAGCCGGGACTCCGCCATGGGGGAGACCCAGTACTTC.

This clonotype was seen many times. This rearrangement joins TRBV2 to TRBJ1-1; D unresolved. The ends were cut back, 1 base at V and 1 base at J, with 7 bases in the middle. The CDR3 has 14 amino acids. From germline, CDR1 is SNHLY and CDR2 FYNNEI. Written as DNA, the CDR3 is TGTGCCAGCAGTGAAGGTGTAGAGAACACTGAAGCTTTCTTT. It translates to CASSEGVENTEAFF.

This clonotype was found many times. This chain joins TRBV7-2 and TRBJ1-4; 8 bases fit TRBD1. Looked up from germline, CDR1 is SGHTA and CDR2 is FQGNSA. After removal of 8 bases from V and 7 bases from J, the junction contained 3 bases not matched to a gene. This CDR3 contains 12 residues. In DNA, the CDR3 is TGTGCCAGCCGAGACAGGGGTGAAAAACTGTTTTTT. The encoded protein is CASRDRGEKLFF.

At least ten counts were recorded for this clonotype. The chain is built from TRBV28 and TRBJ2-3, with 7 nucleotides matching TRBD2. The CDR3 consists of 14 residues. Germline V gives CDR1 MDHEN, CDR2 SYDVKM. Trimming at V came to 4 bases and at J to 0 bases, leaving 1 base not matched to a gene. CDR3 bases: TGTGCCAGCAGTTCCGGGGGGAGCACAGATACGCAGTATTTT. Amino acid sequence: CASSSGGSTDTQYF.